This T cell receptor beta chain was documented in a study of blood T cell repertoires in COVID-19. Background on the study: Samples representing acute and convalescent COVID-19 were sourced from the United States, Italy and Spain.

Patients of the Seattle cohort, enrolled during active infection, were followed longitudinally. The V gene end was trimmed by 5 bases and the J gene end by 1 base; junction bases not matched to a gene: 18. The CDR3 spans 19 residues. Germline CDR1 and CDR2: LNHDA and SQIVND (reference sequence). As originally analysed: For nucleated cells, counts were estimated from reference gene primer amplification. Some clones are missing from TCRdb's copy, which holds only in-frame ones; the method was immunoSEQ multiplex PCR. The V and J calls and clone size are taken from that table; D and trimming were inferred from the DNA. The sample yields around 130,000 clones, about four fifths seen once.

Material for sequencing was peripheral blood. The genes are TRBV19 and TRBJ1-1; 8 positions match TRBD1. The source is a man under 40 with COVID-19, enrolled during active disease. The CDR3 loop reads CASSRNRGELGKSNTEAFF. The CDR3 coding sequence is TGTGCCAGTAGTCGAAACAGGGGGGAGCTAGGTAAGTCGAACACTGAAGCTTTCTTT.